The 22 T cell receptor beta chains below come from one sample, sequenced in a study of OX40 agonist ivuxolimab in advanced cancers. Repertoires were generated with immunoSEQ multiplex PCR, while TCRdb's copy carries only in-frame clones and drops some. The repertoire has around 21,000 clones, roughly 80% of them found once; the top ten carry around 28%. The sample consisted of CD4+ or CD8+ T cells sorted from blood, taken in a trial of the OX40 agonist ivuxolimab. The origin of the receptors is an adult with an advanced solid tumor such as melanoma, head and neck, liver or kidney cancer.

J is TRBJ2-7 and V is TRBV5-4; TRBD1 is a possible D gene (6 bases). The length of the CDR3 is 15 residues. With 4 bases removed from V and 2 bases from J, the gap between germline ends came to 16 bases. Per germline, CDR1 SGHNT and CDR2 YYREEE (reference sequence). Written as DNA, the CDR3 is TGTGCCAGCAGCCCACTCCGGGACACCACCTACGAGCAGTACTTC. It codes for CASSPLRDTTYEQYF.

The CDR3 is CASSRDNTEAFF. DNA for the CDR3: TGTGCCAGCAGCAGAGATAACACTGAAGCTTTCTTT. This rearrangement joins TRBV7-8 to TRBJ1-1; D is unresolved. This CDR3 is built from 12 residues. CDR1 is SGHVS, CDR2 FQNEAQ, per germline. Trimming stripped 5 bases from V and 2 bases from J, with 6 bases between.

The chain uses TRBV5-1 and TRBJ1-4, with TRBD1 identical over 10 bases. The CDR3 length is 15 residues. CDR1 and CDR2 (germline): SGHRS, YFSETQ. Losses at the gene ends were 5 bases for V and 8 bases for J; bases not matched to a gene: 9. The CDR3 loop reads CASRPPGQGKEKLFF. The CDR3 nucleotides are TGCGCCAGCAGACCGCCGGGACAGGGGAAGGAAAAACTGTTTTTT.

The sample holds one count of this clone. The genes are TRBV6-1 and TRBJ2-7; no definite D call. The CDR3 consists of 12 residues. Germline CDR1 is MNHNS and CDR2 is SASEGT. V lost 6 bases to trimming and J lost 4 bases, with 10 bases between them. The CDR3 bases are TGTGCCAGCAGCCAGTCTTCTTACGAGCAGTACTTC. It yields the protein CASSQSSYEQYF.

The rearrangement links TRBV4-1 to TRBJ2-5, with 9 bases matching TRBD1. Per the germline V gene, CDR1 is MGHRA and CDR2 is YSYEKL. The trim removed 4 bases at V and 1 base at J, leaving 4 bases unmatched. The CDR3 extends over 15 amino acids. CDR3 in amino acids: CASSPRTGVQETQYF. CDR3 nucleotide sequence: TGCGCCAGCAGCCCCCGGACAGGGGTCCAAGAGACCCAGTACTTC.

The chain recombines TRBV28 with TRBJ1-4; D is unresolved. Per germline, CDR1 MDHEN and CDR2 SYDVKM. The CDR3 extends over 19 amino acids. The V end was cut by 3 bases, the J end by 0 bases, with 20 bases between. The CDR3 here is CASSFRLVTASATNEKLFF. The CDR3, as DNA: TGTGCCAGCAGTTTTAGGCTGGTAACAGCCTCCGCAACTAATGAAAAACTGTTTTTT. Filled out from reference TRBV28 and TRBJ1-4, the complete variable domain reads DVKVTQSSRYLVKRTGEKVFLECVQDMDHENMFWYRQDPGLGLRLIYFSYDVKMKEKGDIPEGYSVSREKKERFSLILESASTNQTSMYLCASSFRLVTASATNEKLFFGSGTQLSVL.

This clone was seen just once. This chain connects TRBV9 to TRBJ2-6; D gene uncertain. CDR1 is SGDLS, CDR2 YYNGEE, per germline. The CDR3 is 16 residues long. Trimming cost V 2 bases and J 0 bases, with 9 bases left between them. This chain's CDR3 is CASSVGRNSGANVLTF. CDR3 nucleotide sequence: TGTGCCAGCAGCGTTGGCAGAAACTCTGGGGCCAACGTCCTGACTTTC.

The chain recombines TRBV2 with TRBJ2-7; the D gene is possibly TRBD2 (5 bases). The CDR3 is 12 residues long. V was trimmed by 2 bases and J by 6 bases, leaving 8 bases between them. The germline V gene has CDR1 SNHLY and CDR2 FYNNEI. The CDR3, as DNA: TGTGCCAGCAGTGAAAGGACTTTCGAGCAGTACTTC. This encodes CASSERTFEQYF.

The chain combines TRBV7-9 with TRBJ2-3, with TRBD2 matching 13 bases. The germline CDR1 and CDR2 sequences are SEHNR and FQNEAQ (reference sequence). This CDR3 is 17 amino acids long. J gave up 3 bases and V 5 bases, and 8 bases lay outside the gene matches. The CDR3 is CASSPRRTSGSTDTQYF. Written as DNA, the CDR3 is TGTGCCAGCAGCCCCCGCCGGACTAGCGGGAGTACAGATACGCAGTATTTT.

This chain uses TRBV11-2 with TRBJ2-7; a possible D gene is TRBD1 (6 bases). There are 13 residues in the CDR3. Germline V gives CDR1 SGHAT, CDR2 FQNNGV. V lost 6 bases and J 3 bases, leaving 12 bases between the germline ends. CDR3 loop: CASRGDTYYEQYF. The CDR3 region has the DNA TGTGCCAGCAGGGGGGACACCTACTACGAGCAGTACTTC.

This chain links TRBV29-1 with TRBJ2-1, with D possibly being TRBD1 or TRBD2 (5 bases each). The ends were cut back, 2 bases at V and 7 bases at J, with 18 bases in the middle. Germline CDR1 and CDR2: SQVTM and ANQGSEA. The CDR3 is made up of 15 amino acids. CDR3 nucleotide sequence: TGCAGCGTTGAAAACCCCGATCGGGACCTAAATGAGCAGTTCTTC. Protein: CSVENPDRDLNEQFF.

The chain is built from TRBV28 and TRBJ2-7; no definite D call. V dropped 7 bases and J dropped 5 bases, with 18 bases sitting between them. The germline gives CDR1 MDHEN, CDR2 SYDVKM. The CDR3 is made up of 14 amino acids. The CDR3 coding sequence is TGTGCCAGCACTAGTCTTAAACCCATCGACGAGCAGTACTTC. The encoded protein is CASTSLKPIDEQYF.

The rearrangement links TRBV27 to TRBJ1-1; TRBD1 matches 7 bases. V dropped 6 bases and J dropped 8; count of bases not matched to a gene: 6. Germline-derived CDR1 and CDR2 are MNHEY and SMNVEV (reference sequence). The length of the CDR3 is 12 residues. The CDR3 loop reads CASSPGQDEAFF. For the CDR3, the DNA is TGTGCCAGCAGCCCCGGACAGGACGAAGCTTTCTTT.

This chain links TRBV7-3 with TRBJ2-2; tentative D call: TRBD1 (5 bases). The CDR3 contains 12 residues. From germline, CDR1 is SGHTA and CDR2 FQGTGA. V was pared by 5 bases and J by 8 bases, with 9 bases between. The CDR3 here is CASSLQGGELFF. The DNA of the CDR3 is TGTGCCAGCAGCCTTCAGGGTGGGGAGCTGTTTTTT.

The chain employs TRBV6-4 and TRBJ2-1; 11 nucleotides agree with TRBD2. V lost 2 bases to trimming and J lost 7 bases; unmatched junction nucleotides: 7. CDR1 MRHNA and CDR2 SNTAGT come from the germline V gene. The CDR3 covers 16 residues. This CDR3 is CASSDLTSGEINEQFF. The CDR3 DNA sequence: TGTGCCAGCAGTGACCTGACTAGCGGGGAGATAAATGAGCAGTTCTTC.

As DNA, the CDR3 is TGTGCCAGCAGCTTATGGGGTTCCTACAATGAGCAGTTCTTC. This codes for CASSLWGSYNEQFF. This chain connects TRBV7-3 to TRBJ2-1; D gene ambiguous. The CDR3 runs 14 residues. Germline CDR1 and CDR2: SGHTA and FQGTGA. V lost 2 bases, J lost 1 base, and 6 bases lay in between.

The CDR3: CASSTRDRVMEQYF. In DNA form, the CDR3 reads TGTGCCAGTAGTACCCGGGACAGGGTAATGGAGCAGTACTTC. V and J are TRBV19 and TRBJ2-5, with TRBD1 matching 9 bases. The CDR3 consists of 14 residues. J was trimmed by 11 bases and V by 4 bases; bases with no gene match: 11. The germline V gene has CDR1 LNHDA and CDR2 SQIVND (reference sequence).

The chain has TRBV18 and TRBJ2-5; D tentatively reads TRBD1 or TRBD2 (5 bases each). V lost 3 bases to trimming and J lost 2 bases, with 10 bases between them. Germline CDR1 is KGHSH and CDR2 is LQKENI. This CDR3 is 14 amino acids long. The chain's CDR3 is CASSPTEGQETQYF. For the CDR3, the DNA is TGTGCCAGCTCACCCACCGAGGGGCAAGAGACCCAGTACTTC.

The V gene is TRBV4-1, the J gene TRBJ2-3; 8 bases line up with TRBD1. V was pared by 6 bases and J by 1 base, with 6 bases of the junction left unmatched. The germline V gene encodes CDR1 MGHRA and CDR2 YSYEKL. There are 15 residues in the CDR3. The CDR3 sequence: CASSRQDRGTDTQYF. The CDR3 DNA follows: TGCGCCAGCAGTCGCCAGGACAGGGGCACAGATACGCAGTATTTT.

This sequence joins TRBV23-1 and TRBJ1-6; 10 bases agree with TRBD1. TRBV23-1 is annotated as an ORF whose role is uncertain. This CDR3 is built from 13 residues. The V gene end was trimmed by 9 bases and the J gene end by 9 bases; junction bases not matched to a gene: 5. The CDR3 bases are TGCGCCAGGGGACAGGGGATGGGTTCACCCCTCCACTTT. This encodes CARGQGMGSPLHF.

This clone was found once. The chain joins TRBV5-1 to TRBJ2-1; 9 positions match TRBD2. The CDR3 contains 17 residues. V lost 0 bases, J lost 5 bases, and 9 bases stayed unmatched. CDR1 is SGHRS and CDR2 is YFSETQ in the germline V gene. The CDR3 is CASSLVATSGAHNEQFF. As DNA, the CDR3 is TGCGCCAGCAGCTTGGTTGCGACTAGCGGAGCCCACAATGAGCAGTTCTTC.

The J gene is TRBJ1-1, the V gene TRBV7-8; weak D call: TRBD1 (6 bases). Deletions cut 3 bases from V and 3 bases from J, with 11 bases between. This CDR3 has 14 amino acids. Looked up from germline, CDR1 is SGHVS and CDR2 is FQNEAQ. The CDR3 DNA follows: TGTGCCAGCAGCTTCGGGGGCGCTTACACTGAAGCTTTCTTT. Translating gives CASSFGGAYTEAFF. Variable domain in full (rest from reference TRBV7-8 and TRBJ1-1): GAGVSQSPRYKVAKRGQDVALRCDPISGHVSLFWYQQALGQGPEFLTYFQNEAQLDKSGLPSDRFFAERPEGSVSTLKIQRTQQEDSAVYLCASSFGGAYTEAFFGQGTRLTVV.